The present TCR beta chain was sequenced within a study of OX40 agonist ivuxolimab in advanced cancers. Generated by immunoSEQ multiplex PCR, the TCRdb table keeps only in-frame clones and is missing some. This table holds some 41,000 clones, roughly 90% found once. The germline gives CDR1 SNHLY, CDR2 FYNNEI. CDR3 size: 14 residues. The V end lost 7 bases, the J end lost 8 bases, and 20 bases lay between the germline ends. The TCR comes from an adult with an advanced solid tumor such as melanoma, head and neck, liver or kidney cancer. Sequenced here: CD4+ or CD8+ T cells sorted from blood, sampled in a trial of the OX40 agonist ivuxolimab. This chain links TRBV2 with TRBJ1-1; D not certain. The CDR3 coding sequence is TGTGCCAGCATAGACGGGAGTTCACTTTCAGAAGCTTTCTTT. As protein: CASIDGSSLSEAFF.